The entry that follows covers one T cell receptor beta chain sequence. It has no known antigen specificity. It has no much larger one-base neighbor in the sample; base qualities were not kept. The CDR3 runs 15 residues from the cysteine to the phenylalanine. Only the CDR3 DNA is retained, 45 bases long and in frame from the first base. CDR1 WSHSY and CDR2 SAAADI were looked up in the germline V gene. Trimming at the junction amounts to 1 base on V and 0 bases on J, and the germline ends lie 9 bases apart. The source of the sample is a study of CD8+CD57+ T cells in acquired aplastic anemia (dated by TCRdb to the late 2010s). General notes on the study: On average, sorted CD4+ and CD8+ cells yielded around 3.5 ug of extracted DNA, with a range of about 0.18 to 30 ug. Healthy donor samples averaged roughly 9.9 million reads for CD4+ and roughly 11 million for CD8+ cells.

TCR repertoires of sorted CD4+ and CD8+ blood T cells from severe aplastic anemia patients and healthy subjects were deep-sequenced in the study. Ficoll-Paque density gradient centrifugation was used to isolate peripheral blood mononuclear cells. Before DNA extraction, CD4+ and CD8+ T cells were sorted by FACS or by magnetic beads. Genomic DNA served as template for TCR beta VDJ combination and CDR3 sequence profiling. An Illumina HiSeq 2000 was used for TCR repertoire sequencing. The paper's data handling went like this. Repertoires were assessed using TRBV/TRBJ rearrangement plots, CDR3 size and DJ length profiles, and Simpson's diversity index. The most abundant DNA sequence in the deep sequencing data was taken as the immunodominant clone. CDR3 amino acid sequences were screened for sharing across subjects and compared with published repertoires and the VDJdb database. The public reads were quality trimmed at Q25 with fastp and then assembled into clones with MiXCR by TCRdb, keeping productive beta chains. Rows merge per CDR3 protein into single entries with the most common DNA and genes. The V and J calls come from TCRdb's annotation, not from the publication. The sample table shows roughly 130,000 distinct CDR3 sequences, and around 50% are seen once. 2% to 3% of the sample is in the top ten clones.

Results and caveats for the whole study, not just this receptor: CD8+ Simpson's diversity did not differ significantly between patients and healthy controls (P=0.060). About 29 CD8+ CDR3 sequences were found to be shared between patients and controls, but these sequences appeared to be highly expressed in patients and within the immunodominant clones of the patients.

The material sequenced was sorted CD4+, CD8+, or CD8+CD57+ T cells (not recorded which) from PBMCs. The sequence joins TRBV10-2 to TRBJ1-2, and perhaps TRBD1 as D gene, on 6 matching bases. The clonotype originates from a human donor in good health, serving as a control. The CDR3 amino acid sequence is: CASSEFGGSNYGYTF. The DNA sequence is as follows: TGCGCCAGCAGTGAGTTCGGGGGCTCTAACTATGGCTACACCTTC.